The rows below give T cell receptor beta chains drawn from one sample of a study of blood T cell repertoires in COVID-19. Profiling relied on immunoSEQ multiplex PCR, and the TCRdb table lists in-frame clones only, not all of them. The sample yields about 250,000 clones, roughly 80% seen once. Material: peripheral blood. Receptor source: a woman aged 40 to 50 with active or convalescent COVID-19. CDR3s include the opening cysteine and the closing phenylalanine or tryptophan. The order of the fields is clone size, V gene, J gene, D gene, CDR3 DNA, CDR3 protein. A D gene is named only where the DNA matches it firmly. The size entry is marked missing in some rows and otherwise reads once, few, many or a size class.

clone_size: .; v_call: TRBV5-1; j_call: TRBJ1-4; d_call: .; cdr3_nt: TGCGCCAGCAGCCGGGGTGATGAAAAACTGTTTTTT; cdr3_aa: CASSRGDEKLFF
clone_size: few; v_call: TRBV29-1; j_call: TRBJ2-3; d_call: TRBD1; cdr3_nt: TGCAGCGCCTTTGACAGGGGGCTATCAGATACGCAGTATTTT; cdr3_aa: CSAFDRGLSDTQYF
clone_size: .; v_call: TRBV9; j_call: TRBJ2-3; d_call: .; cdr3_nt: TGTGCCAGCAGCGCCCGAGAAGTGCTCCTAAGCACAGATACGCAGTATTTT; cdr3_aa: CASSAREVLLSTDTQYF
clone_size: once; v_call: TRBV7-2; j_call: TRBJ1-6; d_call: .; cdr3_nt: TGTGCCAGCAGCTTAGGGACAGCTGGGGTACCCCTCCACTTT; cdr3_aa: CASSLGTAGVPLHF
clone_size: few; v_call: TRBV5-1; j_call: TRBJ1-6; d_call: TRBD1; cdr3_nt: TGCGCCAGCAGCTCAACAGGGGACGGTTCACCCCTCCACTTT; cdr3_aa: CASSSTGDGSPLHF
clone_size: once; v_call: TRBV11-2; j_call: TRBJ2-5; d_call: TRBD2; cdr3_nt: TGTGCCAGCAGCTCAAACCCCGCGGGGCTAGCGGGAGAGACCCAGTACTTC; cdr3_aa: CASSSNPAGLAGETQYF
clone_size: .; v_call: TRBV9; j_call: TRBJ1-1; d_call: .; cdr3_nt: TGTGCCAGCAGCTCCCGCGGGCTTATGAACACTGAAGCTTTCTTT; cdr3_aa: CASSSRGLMNTEAFF
clone_size: .; v_call: TRBV3-1/TRBV3-2; j_call: TRBJ2-4; d_call: TRBD2; cdr3_nt: TGTGCCAGCTTAGGGACTAGCGCCGCTTTAGCCAAAAACATTCAGTACTTC; cdr3_aa: CASLGTSAALAKNIQYF
clone_size: .; v_call: TRBV5-6; j_call: TRBJ1-6; d_call: .; cdr3_nt: TGTGCCAGCAGCTTGACAGGGAATTCACCCCTCCACTTT; cdr3_aa: CASSLTGNSPLHF
clone_size: .; v_call: TRBV4-1; j_call: TRBJ2-1; d_call: .; cdr3_nt: TGCGCCAGCAGACTCAGCCAGGGACACGCGTACAATGAGCAGTTCTTC; cdr3_aa: CASRLSQGHAYNEQFF
clone_size: .; v_call: TRBV5-1; j_call: TRBJ1-4; d_call: .; cdr3_nt: TGCGCCAGCAGCACCCAGGGGATGAAGGATGAAAAACTGTTTTTT; cdr3_aa: CASSTQGMKDEKLFF
clone_size: .; v_call: TRBV28; j_call: TRBJ1-1; d_call: TRBD1; cdr3_nt: TGTGCCAGCAGTTTACCGACAGGGCGGACTGAAGCTTTCTTT; cdr3_aa: CASSLPTGRTEAFF
clone_size: .; v_call: TRBV27; j_call: TRBJ1-6; d_call: .; cdr3_nt: TGTGCCAGCAGTTTAGAGGTGAATTCACCCCTCCACTTT; cdr3_aa: CASSLEVNSPLHF
clone_size: once; v_call: TRBV10-3; j_call: TRBJ2-7; d_call: TRBD1; cdr3_nt: TGTGCCATCAGGGATTCCGGGACAGTTATTTACGAGCAGTACTTC; cdr3_aa: CAIRDSGTVIYEQYF
clone_size: .; v_call: TRBV4-1; j_call: TRBJ2-6; d_call: .; cdr3_nt: TGCGCCAGCACCCGATGGGGGCTCGGGGCCAACGTCCTGACTTTC; cdr3_aa: CASTRWGLGANVLTF
clone_size: .; v_call: TRBV5-1; j_call: TRBJ2-2; d_call: .; cdr3_nt: TGCGCCAGCAGCTTGCAGGGTTTCGCGAACACCGGGGAGCTGTTTTTT; cdr3_aa: CASSLQGFANTGELFF
clone_size: .; v_call: TRBV7-9; j_call: TRBJ1-2; d_call: .; cdr3_nt: TGTGCCAGCAGCTTTGAAGAGGCCTATGGCTACACCTTC; cdr3_aa: CASSFEEAYGYTF
clone_size: .; v_call: TRBV18; j_call: TRBJ2-3; d_call: .; cdr3_nt: TGTGCCAGCTCACCGCTAGGGGAAGACACAGATACGCAGTATTTT; cdr3_aa: CASSPLGEDTDTQYF
clone_size: .; v_call: TRBV5-1; j_call: TRBJ1-2; d_call: .; cdr3_nt: TGCGCCAGCAGCTTCGAATACGGCTATGGCTACACCTTC; cdr3_aa: CASSFEYGYGYTF
clone_size: many; v_call: TRBV9; j_call: TRBJ1-5; d_call: TRBD1; cdr3_nt: TGTGCCAGCAGCCCATCGACAGGGAGTGGGCAGCCCCAGCATTTT; cdr3_aa: CASSPSTGSGQPQHF
clone_size: once; v_call: TRBV28; j_call: TRBJ1-5; d_call: .; cdr3_nt: TGTGCCAGCAGTCCAACAGGGACTCAGCCCCAGCATTTT; cdr3_aa: CASSPTGTQPQHF
clone_size: once; v_call: TRBV30; j_call: TRBJ2-3; d_call: .; cdr3_nt: TGTGCCTGGACTCGCAGGGTTAGCACAGATACGCAGTATTTT; cdr3_aa: CAWTRRVSTDTQYF
clone_size: few; v_call: TRBV18; j_call: TRBJ1-5; d_call: .; cdr3_nt: TGTGCCAGCTCACCTCAGGGCTTCGGGCAGCCCCAGCATTTT; cdr3_aa: CASSPQGFGQPQHF
clone_size: few; v_call: TRBV11-3; j_call: TRBJ2-3; d_call: .; cdr3_nt: TGTGCCAGCAGCTTAGTTGCGGGCGCAGATACGCAGTATTTT; cdr3_aa: CASSLVAGADTQYF
clone_size: .; v_call: TRBV11-2; j_call: TRBJ1-1; d_call: .; cdr3_nt: TGTGCCAGCAGCCTTGGTTTGGGGACTAACACTGAAGCTTTCTTT; cdr3_aa: CASSLGLGTNTEAFF
clone_size: .; v_call: TRBV30; j_call: TRBJ1-6; d_call: TRBD1; cdr3_nt: TGTGCCTGGATCCGGGACAGGGGCTCCTATAATTCACCCCTCCACTTT; cdr3_aa: CAWIRDRGSYNSPLHF
clone_size: .; v_call: TRBV5-6; j_call: TRBJ1-4; d_call: .; cdr3_nt: TGTGCCAGCAGCTTGACTCCCAGGGGAATAGAAAAACTGTTTTTT; cdr3_aa: CASSLTPRGIEKLFF
clone_size: .; v_call: TRBV7-3; j_call: TRBJ1-1; d_call: .; cdr3_nt: TGTGCCAGCAGCTGGGACATGAACACTGAAGCTTTCTTT; cdr3_aa: CASSWDMNTEAFF
clone_size: many; v_call: TRBV30; j_call: TRBJ1-1; d_call: .; cdr3_nt: TGTGCCTGCAGGGCTAACACTGAAGCTTTCTTT; cdr3_aa: CACRANTEAFF
clone_size: .; v_call: TRBV29-1; j_call: TRBJ1-1; d_call: .; cdr3_nt: TGCAGCGCCGACCAGGGTGGTACTGAAGCTTTCTTT; cdr3_aa: CSADQGGTEAFF
clone_size: .; v_call: TRBV27; j_call: TRBJ2-1; d_call: TRBD1; cdr3_nt: TGTGCCAGCAGCCCAAAGCCGAGGACAGGGGACAATGAGCAGTTCTTC; cdr3_aa: CASSPKPRTGDNEQFF
clone_size: .; v_call: TRBV7-9; j_call: TRBJ1-3; d_call: TRBD1; cdr3_nt: TGTGCCAGCAGCTTCTCGGACAGGGCAGATTTT; cdr3_aa: CASSFSDRADF
clone_size: .; v_call: TRBV30; j_call: TRBJ2-1; d_call: TRBD2; cdr3_nt: TGTGCCTGGGACTTAACTAGCGATGAGCAGTTCTTC; cdr3_aa: CAWDLTSDEQFF
clone_size: once; v_call: TRBV7-9; j_call: TRBJ1-4; d_call: .; cdr3_nt: TGTGCCAGCAGTCGTCGGGGGTATGAAAAACTGTTTTTT; cdr3_aa: CASSRRGYEKLFF
clone_size: .; v_call: TRBV6-1; j_call: TRBJ1-5; d_call: .; cdr3_nt: TGTGCCAGCAGTGACAGATACCTTAGCAATCAGCCCCAGCATTTT; cdr3_aa: CASSDRYLSNQPQHF
clone_size: .; v_call: TRBV19; j_call: TRBJ1-4; d_call: .; cdr3_nt: TGTGCCAGTAGTGTGGGGACAACGACCCTGTTTTTT; cdr3_aa: CASSVGTTTLFF
clone_size: .; v_call: TRBV14; j_call: TRBJ1-2; d_call: TRBD1; cdr3_nt: TGTGCCAGCAGCCAAGACGCCGCGAGACAGGGGGTTTTTGACCCCCCCACCTCGGCATATGGCTACACCTTC; cdr3_aa: CASSQDAARQGVFDPPTSAYGYTF
clone_size: .; v_call: TRBV2; j_call: TRBJ1-2; d_call: TRBD1; cdr3_nt: TGTGCCACAGCAGGGACAGGAGCCCCCTATGGCTACACCTTC; cdr3_aa: CATAGTGAPYGYTF
clone_size: many; v_call: TRBV7-6; j_call: TRBJ1-2; d_call: .; cdr3_nt: TGTGCCAGCAGCCAGCAAGAGGGCGGCTATGGCTACACCTTC; cdr3_aa: CASSQQEGGYGYTF
clone_size: .; v_call: TRBV28; j_call: TRBJ1-4; d_call: TRBD1; cdr3_nt: TGTGCCAGCAGCCCACCGGGACAGGGGGCGGTTAGGCTGTTTTTT; cdr3_aa: CASSPPGQGAVRLFF
clone_size: .; v_call: TRBV19; j_call: TRBJ1-6; d_call: TRBD1; cdr3_nt: TGTGCCAGTAGTCCGGGACAGACTAATTCACCCCTCCACTTT; cdr3_aa: CASSPGQTNSPLHF
clone_size: .; v_call: TRBV5-4; j_call: TRBJ2-7; d_call: TRBD2; cdr3_nt: TGTGCCAGCAGCCTGACGGGGGGGACCGAGCAGTACTTC; cdr3_aa: CASSLTGGTEQYF